The rows below give T cell receptor beta chains drawn from one sample of a study of blood T cell repertoires in COVID-19. The protocol was immunoSEQ multiplex PCR, while the TCRdb copy is restricted to in-frame clones and leaves out a portion. In the table there are approximately 360,000 clones, 90% of which are singletons. Sequencing was performed on peripheral blood. All receptors derive from a man in his late teens or twenties with active or convalescent COVID-19. Both conserved end residues are part of each CDR3. Each record gives: D gene, clone size, J gene, V gene, CDR3 DNA, CDR3 protein. D genes are given only for firm matches. Expanded clones get a size class; other rows say once, few or many, or leave the size out.

d_gene: .; abundance: .; j_gene: TRBJ1-1; v_gene: TRBV12-3/TRBV12-4; CDR3nt: TGTGCCAGCAGTTTTATAAGACTCGGCGAAGCTTTCTTT; CDR3aa: CASSFIRLGEAFF
d_gene: TRBD2; abundance: .; j_gene: TRBJ2-1; v_gene: TRBV6-5; CDR3nt: TGTGCCAGCAGTTACTCGAGTACTAGCGGGGGCGATGAGCAGTTCTTC; CDR3aa: CASSYSSTSGGDEQFF
d_gene: .; abundance: .; j_gene: TRBJ1-5; v_gene: TRBV24-1; CDR3nt: TGTGCCACCAGTGATTCAGACAGGCCGCTTTTCCAGCCCCAGCATTTT; CDR3aa: CATSDSDRPLFQPQHF
d_gene: .; abundance: .; j_gene: TRBJ1-1; v_gene: TRBV10-3; CDR3nt: TGTGCCATCAGTGAGATCGACAGGAAGCCGGGGACTGAAGCTTTCTTT; CDR3aa: CAISEIDRKPGTEAFF
d_gene: TRBD1; abundance: .; j_gene: TRBJ2-7; v_gene: TRBV19; CDR3nt: TGTGCCAGTAGTGAGATGGGGACAGGCTCCTACGAGCAGTACTTC; CDR3aa: CASSEMGTGSYEQYF
d_gene: .; abundance: .; j_gene: TRBJ1-1; v_gene: TRBV27; CDR3nt: TGTGCCAGCAGTTTTGGCAGGGAGAACACTGAAGCTTTCTTT; CDR3aa: CASSFGRENTEAFF
d_gene: .; abundance: .; j_gene: TRBJ1-2; v_gene: TRBV6-5; CDR3nt: TGTGCCACCTACGGGGGTCATGGCTACACCTTC; CDR3aa: CATYGGHGYTF
d_gene: TRBD1; abundance: .; j_gene: TRBJ1-5; v_gene: TRBV28; CDR3nt: TGTGCCAGCAGTCCAGGACAGGTGCCGGTGGCCCAGCATTTT; CDR3aa: CASSPGQVPVAQHF
d_gene: .; abundance: few; j_gene: TRBJ1-1; v_gene: TRBV19; CDR3nt: TGTGCCAGTAGTACTCCCCCCTCGGGGTACACTGAAGCTTTCTTT; CDR3aa: CASSTPPSGYTEAFF
d_gene: .; abundance: few; j_gene: TRBJ2-7; v_gene: TRBV6-5; CDR3nt: TGTGCCAGCAGGGAGGGACAGAGGAATTACGAGCAGTACTTC; CDR3aa: CASREGQRNYEQYF
d_gene: .; abundance: .; j_gene: TRBJ2-1; v_gene: TRBV27; CDR3nt: TGTGCCAGCAGTCCACGGGACTCGGACCATGAGCAGTTCTTC; CDR3aa: CASSPRDSDHEQFF
d_gene: TRBD2; abundance: .; j_gene: TRBJ2-1; v_gene: TRBV2; CDR3nt: TGTGCCAGCACCTACAAGGTACTAGCGACCTTTCAAGAGCAGTTCTTC; CDR3aa: CASTYKVLATFQEQFF
d_gene: TRBD1; abundance: once; j_gene: TRBJ2-7; v_gene: TRBV19; CDR3nt: TGTGCCAGTAGTAACGGTCGACAGGGAGTCTACGAGCAGTACTTC; CDR3aa: CASSNGRQGVYEQYF
d_gene: TRBD1; abundance: .; j_gene: TRBJ2-3; v_gene: TRBV4-3; CDR3nt: TGCGCCAGCAGCCAAGTATTGACAGGGAGCACAGATACGCAGTATTTT; CDR3aa: CASSQVLTGSTDTQYF
d_gene: .; abundance: .; j_gene: TRBJ1-2; v_gene: TRBV4-3; CDR3nt: TGCGCCAGCAGCCAAGAAGGGAGAGGTGGCTACACCTTC; CDR3aa: CASSQEGRGGYTF
d_gene: .; abundance: .; j_gene: TRBJ2-7; v_gene: TRBV7-2; CDR3nt: TGTGCCAGCAGCTTATCGGACGAGCAGTACTTC; CDR3aa: CASSLSDEQYF
d_gene: .; abundance: .; j_gene: TRBJ2-6; v_gene: TRBV11-2; CDR3nt: TGTGCCAGCAGGATCTTAGCCGGATCTGGGGCCAACGTCCTGACTTTC; CDR3aa: CASRILAGSGANVLTF
d_gene: TRBD1; abundance: .; j_gene: TRBJ2-3; v_gene: TRBV27; CDR3nt: TGTGCCAGCACGGGACAGGCGTTACATTCTAGCACAGATACGCAGTATTTT; CDR3aa: CASTGQALHSSTDTQYF
d_gene: .; abundance: .; j_gene: TRBJ2-7; v_gene: TRBV28; CDR3nt: TGTGCCAGCAGTTCCCTTACAGGATACGAGCAGTACTTC; CDR3aa: CASSSLTGYEQYF
d_gene: TRBD2; abundance: .; j_gene: TRBJ2-1; v_gene: TRBV6-5; CDR3nt: TGTGCCAGCAGTCCGGGACTACTACAATGGGAGCAGTTCTTC; CDR3aa: CASSPGLLQWEQFF
d_gene: TRBD1; abundance: .; j_gene: TRBJ2-2; v_gene: TRBV24-1; CDR3nt: TGTGCCACCAGTGATCCCCAGGACAGGGGGGCGAACACCGGGGAGCTGTTTTTT; CDR3aa: CATSDPQDRGANTGELFF
d_gene: TRBD2; abundance: .; j_gene: TRBJ2-7; v_gene: TRBV11-2; CDR3nt: TGTGCCAGCAGCTTTAGCGGGGGTTCCTACGAGCAGTACTTC; CDR3aa: CASSFSGGSYEQYF
d_gene: TRBD1; abundance: .; j_gene: TRBJ2-3; v_gene: TRBV11-2; CDR3nt: TGTGCCAGCAGCATAGGACAGGGAGGCACAGATACGCAGTATTTT; CDR3aa: CASSIGQGGTDTQYF
d_gene: .; abundance: .; j_gene: TRBJ1-1; v_gene: TRBV28; CDR3nt: TGTGCCAGCAGTTTAAAGGGGCCCACCTGGGAGAACACTGAAGCTTTCTTT; CDR3aa: CASSLKGPTWENTEAFF
d_gene: TRBD2; abundance: .; j_gene: TRBJ2-3; v_gene: TRBV3-1/TRBV3-2; CDR3nt: TGTGCCAGCAGCCAAGACCTACTAGCGGGTTCAGATACGCAGTATTTT; CDR3aa: CASSQDLLAGSDTQYF
d_gene: TRBD1; abundance: .; j_gene: TRBJ2-5; v_gene: TRBV19; CDR3nt: TGTGCCAGTAGTACGGACAGGGGGCAGAGGGAGACCCAGTACTTC; CDR3aa: CASSTDRGQRETQYF
d_gene: .; abundance: .; j_gene: TRBJ1-2; v_gene: TRBV5-1; CDR3nt: TGCGCCAGCGCGAGGGGGAACTACTATGGCTACACCTTC; CDR3aa: CASARGNYYGYTF
d_gene: .; abundance: .; j_gene: TRBJ1-3; v_gene: TRBV6-2/TRBV6-3; CDR3nt: TGTGCCAGCAGTTACGACAACGGGGAGAGAAACACCATATATTTT; CDR3aa: CASSYDNGERNTIYF
d_gene: TRBD2; abundance: .; j_gene: TRBJ2-7; v_gene: TRBV11-2; CDR3nt: TGTGCCAGCAGCTTAGAAAGCGGGAGTTTCTACGAGCAGTACTTC; CDR3aa: CASSLESGSFYEQYF
d_gene: .; abundance: .; j_gene: TRBJ1-2; v_gene: TRBV29-1; CDR3nt: TGCAGCGTTAGATGCTCAGAGGTCCTATGGTGGTACACCTTC; CDR3aa: CSVRCSEVLWWYTF
d_gene: .; abundance: .; j_gene: TRBJ2-1; v_gene: TRBV19; CDR3nt: TGTGCCAGTTCCCTGTACGGTAGCAACAATGAGCAGTTCTTC; CDR3aa: CASSLYGSNNEQFF
d_gene: .; abundance: once; j_gene: TRBJ2-3; v_gene: TRBV9; CDR3nt: TGTGCCAGCAGCGTGACAGGCCAGAGCACAGATACGCAGTATTTT; CDR3aa: CASSVTGQSTDTQYF
d_gene: TRBD1; abundance: .; j_gene: TRBJ1-2; v_gene: TRBV12-3/TRBV12-4; CDR3nt: TGTGCCAGCAGTTTGTTCACAGGGGATGGCTACACCTTC; CDR3aa: CASSLFTGDGYTF
d_gene: .; abundance: .; j_gene: TRBJ2-3; v_gene: TRBV2; CDR3nt: TGTGCCAGCGCTAACGAGAGGAGCCCAGATACGCAGTATTTT; CDR3aa: CASANERSPDTQYF
d_gene: .; abundance: .; j_gene: TRBJ1-4; v_gene: TRBV4-1; CDR3nt: TGCGCCAGCAGCCAAGTGGGTCATGGCGGGCCCTTGGACCGTAATGAAAAACTGTTTTTT; CDR3aa: CASSQVGHGGPLDRNEKLFF
d_gene: TRBD1; abundance: .; j_gene: TRBJ2-7; v_gene: TRBV6-2/TRBV6-3; CDR3nt: TGTGCCAGCAGTCGACCAGGGACAGCTTCCTACGAGCAGTACTTC; CDR3aa: CASSRPGTASYEQYF
d_gene: .; abundance: .; j_gene: TRBJ1-3; v_gene: TRBV7-2; CDR3nt: TGTGCCAGCAGCTTAAGGGCCAGCACAGGGTTTTTCTCTGGAAACACCATATATTTT; CDR3aa: CASSLRASTGFFSGNTIYF
d_gene: TRBD1; abundance: .; j_gene: TRBJ1-1; v_gene: TRBV5-6; CDR3nt: TGTGCCAGCAGCTGGGGGGACAGGGTTAGCACTGAAGCTTTCTTT; CDR3aa: CASSWGDRVSTEAFF
d_gene: TRBD2; abundance: .; j_gene: TRBJ2-1; v_gene: TRBV29-1; CDR3nt: TGCAGCGTTGAAGATTCTAGCGGGGGGGCCATTCCTCCGTTCTTC; CDR3aa: CSVEDSSGGAIPPFF